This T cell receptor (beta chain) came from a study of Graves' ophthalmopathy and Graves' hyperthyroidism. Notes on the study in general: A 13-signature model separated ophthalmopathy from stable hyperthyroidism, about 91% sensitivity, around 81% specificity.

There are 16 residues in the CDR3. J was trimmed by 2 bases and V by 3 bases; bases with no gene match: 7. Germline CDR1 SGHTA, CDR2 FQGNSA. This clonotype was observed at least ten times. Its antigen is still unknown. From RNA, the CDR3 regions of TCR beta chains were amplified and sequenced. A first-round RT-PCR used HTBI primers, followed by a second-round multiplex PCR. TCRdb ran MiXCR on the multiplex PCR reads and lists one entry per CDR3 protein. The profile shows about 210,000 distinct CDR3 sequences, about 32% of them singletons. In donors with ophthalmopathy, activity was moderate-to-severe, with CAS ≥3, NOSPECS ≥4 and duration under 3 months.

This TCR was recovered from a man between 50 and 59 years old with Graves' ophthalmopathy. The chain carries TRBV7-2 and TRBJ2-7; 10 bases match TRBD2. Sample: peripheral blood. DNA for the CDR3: TGTGCCAGCAGCTTTCTAGCGGGAGAAGGAACCTACGAGCAGTACTTC. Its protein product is CASSFLAGEGTYEQYF. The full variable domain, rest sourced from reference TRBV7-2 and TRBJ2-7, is GAGVSQSPSNKVTEKGKDVELRCDPISGHTALYWYRQSLGQGLEFLIYFQGNSAPDKSGLPSDRFSAERTGGSVSTLTIQRTQQEDSAVYLCASSFLAGEGTYEQYFGPGTRLTVT.